This T cell receptor (beta chain) was sequenced for a study of fetal regulatory T cell absence and autoimmunity. The survey-level immunoSEQ assay was used. Method: immunoSEQ multiplex PCR; TCRdb's copy keeps in-frame clones and lacks some. The sample holds about 46,000 clones, around 85% seen once. General observations from the study: Oligoclonal TCR enrichment in pancreas over cord blood reached over 80-fold for some clones.

CDR1 is GTSNPN, CDR2 SVGIG, per germline (reference sequence). V lost 2 bases and J lost 0; bases outside the gene matches: 3. This CDR3 has 15 amino acids. Only one count was recorded for this clone. Its antigen is not known. The sequence came from a newborn boy with IPEX syndrome. The chain links TRBV30 to TRBJ2-4, with 8 nucleotides matching TRBD1. Sequenced sample: cord blood. CDR3 nucleotides: TGTGCCTGGAGTTGGACAGGGATAGCCAAAAACATTCAGTACTTC. Translating gives CAWSWTGIAKNIQYF.